Sequencing of this TCR beta chain was carried out in a study of shared clonotypes between healthy human individuals. Whole-study results and caveats: Only blood was sampled, and tissue TCR repertoires likely differ from blood ones. The generation probabilities recorded for non-shared clonotypes fell below those of clonotypes shared by all four donors. The small donor group covered limited genetic and exposure diversity.

Per the original data handling: Because ImmunoSEQ provided only junction sequences with no quality scores, the filtering differed. Only in-frame clones appear in the TCRdb table, and some are missing; sequencing was by immunoSEQ multiplex PCR. That table supplies the V and J calls and clone size; D and trimming were determined from the DNA. Here the sample spans 2 million to 3 million clones, over 85% being singletons. Germline V CDR1 and CDR2: SGHNT, YENEEA. This CDR3 spans 14 amino acids. V was cut by 1 base and J by 1 base, with 4 bases left in between. Notes on this clone: The antigen is undetermined.

This sequence was found in a man younger than 35 in good health. Specimen: naive CD4+ T cells sorted from blood. Subset in this sample: CD45RA+ positively selected. The rearrangement links TRBV11-3 to TRBJ2-2; D is ambiguous. CDR3 coding DNA: TGTGCCAGCAGCTTAGTCCGGAACACCGGGGAGCTGTTTTTT. This encodes CASSLVRNTGELFF.